Below, 13 T cell receptor beta chains from the same sample are listed, as sequenced in a study of T cells in Graves' hyperthyroidism and ophthalmopathy. Template material for amplifying TCR beta CDR3 regions consisted of RNA transcripts. First-round RT-PCR targeting the TCR CDR3 was performed with the HTBI primer set. TCRdb reprocessed the multiplex PCR reads with MiXCR, giving one entry per CDR3 protein. This table has about 270,000 distinct CDR3 sequences, roughly 22% appearing once. What was sequenced was blood. The source of these receptors is a man younger than 45 with Graves' ophthalmopathy.

This clonotype appeared many times. The chain has TRBV12-3 or TRBV12-4 and TRBJ2-1; 7 bases agree with TRBD2. V lost 6 bases, J lost 0 bases, and 5 bases stayed unmatched. The CDR3 runs to 15 residues. The CDR3 DNA reads TGTGCCAGCAGCCCGAGCGGGACCTCCTACAATGAGCAGTTCTTC. Amino acid sequence: CASSPSGTSYNEQFF.

Only a few counts were recorded for this clonotype. The chain uses TRBV9 and TRBJ2-1; TRBD2 matches 9 bases. Germline CDR1 SGDLS, CDR2 YYNGEE. This CDR3 is built from 15 residues. V trimming: 0 bases; J trimming: 6 bases; junction bases outside the gene matches: 4. The CDR3 sequence is CASSVGLAGFNEQFF. The CDR3 DNA follows: TGTGCCAGCAGCGTAGGGCTAGCGGGATTCAATGAGCAGTTCTTC.

V usage is TRBV7-3 and J usage is TRBJ2-3; the match to TRBD2 covers 9 bases. The V gene end was trimmed by 5 bases and the J gene end by 1 base; junction bases not matched to a gene: 7. CDR1 SGHTA and CDR2 FQGTGA come from the germline V gene. This CDR3 contains 16 residues. The CDR3 nucleotides read TGTGCCAGCAGCCCGCATAGCGGGAGAGGCACAGATACGCAGTATTTT. Translating gives CASSPHSGRGTDTQYF.

This clonotype was observed many times. The chain links TRBV5-1 to TRBJ1-6; D perhaps matches TRBD1 (5 bases). V gave up 0 bases and J gave up 7 bases, with 11 bases separating them. The CDR3 is made up of 15 amino acids. Germline V gives CDR1 SGHRS, CDR2 YFSETQ. In DNA, the CDR3 is TGCGCCAGCAGCTTGGCTCCTGGGGGGAATTCACCCCTCCACTTT. Translated, it gives CASSLAPGGNSPLHF.

This clonotype has at least ten counts. This chain joins TRBV12-3 or TRBV12-4 and TRBJ1-1; D not resolved. V was cut by 2 bases and J by 3 bases, with 10 bases left in between. This CDR3 has 14 residues. CDR3 DNA sequence: TGTGCCAGCAGTTTAAGTCTCCAAGACACTGAAGCTTTCTTT. This sequence encodes CASSLSLQDTEAFF.

The CDR3 spells CASRPGRLSPGELFF. CDR3 DNA sequence: TGTGCCAGCAGGCCGGGACGGCTGTCCCCCGGGGAGCTGTTTTTT. This chain links TRBV27 with TRBJ2-2; the D gene could be TRBD1 or TRBD2 (5 bases each). CDR3 length: 15 amino acids. V was clipped by 6 bases and J by 6 bases, with 17 bases between them. The germline gives CDR1 MNHEY, CDR2 SMNVEV (reference sequence).

The rearrangement uses TRBV20-1 and TRBJ2-5; TRBD2 agrees at 7 bases. The V segment lost 1 base and the J segment 4 bases; nucleotides outside the gene matches: 12. CDR1 is DFQATT and CDR2 is SNEGSKA in the germline V gene (reference sequence). The CDR3 is 16 residues long. The CDR3 here is CSARALWGGEGETQYF. The CDR3, as DNA: TGCAGTGCTAGAGCCTTATGGGGGGGTGAGGGAGAGACCCAGTACTTC.

This clonotype was detected only a few times. The chain is built from TRBV10-3 and TRBJ2-1; 7 bases are shared with TRBD2. V shed 5 bases and J 6 bases; nucleotides not matched to a gene: 10. The CDR3 contains 15 residues. Germline lookup yields CDR1 ENHRY and CDR2 SYGVKD. The CDR3 coding sequence is TGTGCCATCAGTCGGGGGGACCCCTCCGGCAATGAGCAGTTCTTC. This codes for CAISRGDPSGNEQFF.

This clonotype was observed a few times. This chain links TRBV7-2 with TRBJ2-2, with 7 bases aligning to TRBD1. This CDR3 region has 13 residues. From germline, CDR1 is SGHTA and CDR2 FQGNSA. After removal of 5 bases from V and 6 bases from J, the junction contained 3 bases not matched to a gene. CDR3 region: CASSSDRAGELFF. For the CDR3, the DNA is TGTGCCAGCAGCAGTGACAGGGCCGGGGAGCTGTTTTTT. Full variable domain (rest looked up from reference TRBV7-2 and TRBJ2-2): GAGVSQSPSNKVTEKGKDVELRCDPISGHTALYWYRQSLGQGLEFLIYFQGNSAPDKSGLPSDRFSAERTGGSVSTLTIQRTQQEDSAVYLCASSSDRAGELFFGEGSRLTVL.

This chain connects TRBV29-1 to TRBJ2-1, with 10 bases matching TRBD1. The CDR3 length is 13 residues. The ends lost 7 bases at V and 6 bases at J; junction bases unmatched: 6. From germline, CDR1 is SQVTM and CDR2 ANQGSEA. The chain's CDR3 is CSARTGGRNEQFF. As DNA, the CDR3 is TGCAGCGCACGGACAGGGGGACGCAATGAGCAGTTCTTC.

This chain uses TRBV6-2 or TRBV6-3 with TRBJ2-7; D might be TRBD2 (6 bases). The V gene lost 2 bases and the J gene lost 4 bases, with 12 bases spanning the gap. The germline CDR1 and CDR2 sequences are MNHEY and SVGEGT. The CDR3 runs to 14 residues. The CDR3 DNA sequence: TGTGCCAGCAGTTACAATAGCGGAGCTTACGAGCAGTACTTC. It translates to CASSYNSGAYEQYF.

The table lists this clonotype with a few counts. The chain recombines TRBV7-9 with TRBJ2-1, with TRBD2 identical over 9 bases. Per germline, CDR1 SEHNR and CDR2 FQNEAQ (reference sequence). CDR3 size: 15 residues. Trimming cost V 7 bases and J 1 base; bases outside gene matches: 5. The CDR3 DNA reads TGTGCCAGCACCTTGCTAGCGGGGTCCTACAATGAGCAGTTCTTC. The encoded protein is CASTLLAGSYNEQFF.

This clonotype was counted ten times or more. This chain uses TRBV30 with TRBJ2-1, with D uncertain. Trimming removed 0 bases from V and 6 bases from J, with 3 bases in between. The CDR3 runs 11 residues. CDR1 and CDR2 (germline): GTSNPN, SVGIG (reference sequence). The CDR3 nucleotides read TGTGCCTGGAGTGTACGCAATGAGCAGTTCTTC. This codes for CAWSVRNEQFF.